This TCR beta chain is from a study of OX40 agonist ivuxolimab in advanced cancers. Background for the entire study: Ivuxolimab was a fully human IgG2 agonistic monoclonal antibody targeting the costimulatory receptor OX40 (CD134). Peripheral TCRbeta sequencing was intended to test whether TCR sequence diversity was altered and clonal T-cell expansion was caused by ivuxolimab. Patients were allowed to have had prior anti-PD-1, anti-PD-L1 or anti-CTLA-4 therapy, and 40% of the dose-escalation patients had been treated with checkpoint inhibitors. Of the approximately 50 dose-escalation patients, hepatocellular carcinoma was present in approximately 20, melanoma in roughly 15, renal cell carcinoma in 9 and head and neck cancer in 9. Partial responses occurred in three dose-escalation patients: two with cutaneous melanoma and one with hepatocellular carcinoma. A male proportion of around 83% and a mean age of 60 years, ranging from 23 to 79, were recorded for the dose-escalation cohort. The monotherapy dose-escalation portion (N = 52 patients) of the phase I ivuxolimab trial is reported in the paper. Intravenous ivuxolimab was administered to patients every 2 weeks at six dose levels: 0.01, 0.1, 0.3, 1.5, 3 and 10 mg/kg.

Patients with autoimmune disease history or receiving systemic immunosuppression were excluded from the trial. Peripheral blood for TCR sequencing was collected from all dose cohorts at baseline, on cycle 4 day 1, and on cycle 7 day 1. Samples were obtained from an open-label, multicenter, first-in-human phase I dose-escalation trial of ivuxolimab. The trial enrolled adults with locally advanced or metastatic head and neck squamous cell, hepatocellular, melanoma or renal cell carcinoma. Before TCR sequencing, CD4+ T cells and CD8+ T cells from peripheral blood were sorted into separate populations. Points the paper makes about the study in general: On average, CD8+ T cells showed more expanded clones than CD4+ T cells after ivuxolimab. In the 0.1-3.0 mg/kg groups, partial responders were among the patients with the lowest normalized peripheral clonal expansion, particularly in CD8+ T cells. Clonal expansion of both CD4+ and CD8+ blood T cells was observed from baseline to week 6 at doses 0.1 to 3.0 mg/kg. Antigen specificity was not determined for the clonally expanded peripheral T cells. Low levels of normalized T-cell clonal expansion were also seen in some patients who did not respond.

V is clipped by 3 bases and J by 6 bases, and the sequence between their germline boundaries is 12 bases long. Via the germline V gene (reference sequence), CDR1 is GTSNPN and CDR2 SVGIG. Including the terminal cysteine and phenylalanine, the CDR3 comprises 12 residues. The retained sequence is limited to the CDR3, 36 bases, with the frame set at the first base. Details on this clone: There is no known antigen for this receptor. Base qualities were left out, and no much larger clone turns up one base away.

For sequencing of the TCRbeta CDR3 region, genomic DNA was extracted from the sorted cells. The immunoSEQ Assay was used for sequencing of TCRbeta CDR3 regions. TCRdb's version of the immuneACCESS table is confined to in-frame rearrangements and falls short of the full clone set. An unresolved V gene accounts for under half of the shortfall where checked; the remainder is of unknown origin. For this sample the table gives tens of thousands of clones, of which 79% were detected only once. Together, the top ten hold roughly 11% of the sample. The sample in question was CD4+ or CD8+ T cells sorted from blood, obtained in a trial of the OX40 agonist ivuxolimab. The TCR originated in an adult with an advanced solid tumor such as melanoma, head and neck, liver or kidney cancer. The chain employs TRBV30 and TRBJ2-7; TRBD2 might be the D gene, on 6 matching bases. The CDR3 reads CAWSGGVGEQYF. DNA sequence: TGTGCCTGGAGCGGGGGAGTCGGCGAGCAGTACTTC.